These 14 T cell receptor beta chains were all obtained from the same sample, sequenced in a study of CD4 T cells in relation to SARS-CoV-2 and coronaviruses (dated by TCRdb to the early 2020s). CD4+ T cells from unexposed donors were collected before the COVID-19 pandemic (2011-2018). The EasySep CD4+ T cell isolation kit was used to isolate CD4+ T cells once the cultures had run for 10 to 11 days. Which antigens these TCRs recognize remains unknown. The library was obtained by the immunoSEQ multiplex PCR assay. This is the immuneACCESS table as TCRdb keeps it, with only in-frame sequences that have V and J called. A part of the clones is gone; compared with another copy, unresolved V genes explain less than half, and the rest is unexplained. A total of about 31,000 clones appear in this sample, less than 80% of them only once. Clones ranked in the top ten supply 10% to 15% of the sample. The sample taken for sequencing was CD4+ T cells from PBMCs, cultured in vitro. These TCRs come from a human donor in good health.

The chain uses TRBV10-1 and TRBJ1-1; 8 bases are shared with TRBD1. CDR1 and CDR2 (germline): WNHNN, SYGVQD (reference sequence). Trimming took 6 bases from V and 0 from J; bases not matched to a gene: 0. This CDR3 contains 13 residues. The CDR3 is CASRQGVNTEAFF. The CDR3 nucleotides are TGCGCCAGCAGACAGGGGGTGAACACTGAAGCTTTCTTT.

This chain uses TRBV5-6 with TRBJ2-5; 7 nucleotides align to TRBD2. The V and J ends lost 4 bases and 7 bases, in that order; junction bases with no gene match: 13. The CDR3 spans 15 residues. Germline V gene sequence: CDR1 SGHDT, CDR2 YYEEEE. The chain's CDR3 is CASSATSEGTWTQYF. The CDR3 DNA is TGTGCCAGCAGCGCCACTAGCGAGGGGACTTGGACCCAGTACTTC.

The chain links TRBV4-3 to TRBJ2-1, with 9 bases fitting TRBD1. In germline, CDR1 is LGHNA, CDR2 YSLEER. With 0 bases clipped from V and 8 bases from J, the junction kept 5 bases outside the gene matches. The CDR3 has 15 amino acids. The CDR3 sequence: CASSQEDRGIDEQFF. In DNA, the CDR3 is TGCGCCAGCAGCCAAGAGGACAGGGGAATCGATGAGCAGTTCTTC.

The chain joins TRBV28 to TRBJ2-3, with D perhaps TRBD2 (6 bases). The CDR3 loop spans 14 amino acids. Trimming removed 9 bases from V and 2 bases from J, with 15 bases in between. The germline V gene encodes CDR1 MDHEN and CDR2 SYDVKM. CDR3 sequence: CASSGGTNTDTQYF. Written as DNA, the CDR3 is TGTGCCAGTTCCGGGGGAACGAACACAGATACGCAGTATTTT.

CDR3 DNA: TGTGCCAGCTCACCGGGACAGGGGGAGGATACGCAGTATTTT. Its translation is CASSPGQGEDTQYF. V gene TRBV18 combines with J gene TRBJ2-3, with 11 bases identical to TRBD1. The germline gives CDR1 KGHSH, CDR2 LQKENI. The trim removed 3 bases at V and 6 bases at J, leaving 2 bases unmatched. The CDR3 loop spans 14 amino acids. The variable domain in full, with the rest retrieved from reference TRBV18 and TRBJ2-3, is NAGVMQNPRHLVRRRGQEARLRCSPMKGHSHVYWYRQLPEEGLKFMVYLQKENIIDESGMPKERFSAEFPKEGPSILRIQQVVRGDSAAYFCASSPGQGEDTQYFGPGTRLTVL.

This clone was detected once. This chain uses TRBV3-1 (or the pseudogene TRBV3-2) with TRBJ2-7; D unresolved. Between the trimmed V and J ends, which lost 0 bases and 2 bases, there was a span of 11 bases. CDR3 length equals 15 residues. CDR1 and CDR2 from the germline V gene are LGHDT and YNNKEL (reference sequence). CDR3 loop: CASSQDTQITYEQYF. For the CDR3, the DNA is TGTGCCAGCAGCCAAGATACACAGATTACCTACGAGCAGTACTTC.

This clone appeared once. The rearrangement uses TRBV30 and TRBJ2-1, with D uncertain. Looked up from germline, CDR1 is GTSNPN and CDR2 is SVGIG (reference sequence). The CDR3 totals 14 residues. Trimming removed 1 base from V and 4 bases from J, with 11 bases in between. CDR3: CAWSGPSSYNEQFF. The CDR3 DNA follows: TGTGCCTGGAGTGGGCCTAGTTCGTACAATGAGCAGTTCTTC. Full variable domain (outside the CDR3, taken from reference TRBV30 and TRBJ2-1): SQTIHQWPATLVQPVGSPLSLECTVEGTSNPNLYWYRQAAGRGLQLLFYSVGIGQISSEVPQNLSASRPQDRQFILSSKKLLLSDSGFYLCAWSGPSSYNEQFFGPGTRLTVL.

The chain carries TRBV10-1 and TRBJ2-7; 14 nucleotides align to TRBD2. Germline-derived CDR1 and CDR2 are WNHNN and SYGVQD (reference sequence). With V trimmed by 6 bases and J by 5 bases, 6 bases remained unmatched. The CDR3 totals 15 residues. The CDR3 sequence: CASRPGLAGVDEQYF. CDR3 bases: TGCGCCAGCAGACCGGGACTAGCGGGAGTCGACGAGCAGTACTTC.

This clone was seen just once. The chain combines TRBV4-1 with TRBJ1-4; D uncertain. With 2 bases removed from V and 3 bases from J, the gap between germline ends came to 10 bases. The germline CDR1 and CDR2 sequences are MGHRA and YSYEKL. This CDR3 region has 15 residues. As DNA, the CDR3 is TGCGCCAGCAGCCAACTTAATCTGGCTAATGAAAAACTGTTTTTT. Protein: CASSQLNLANEKLFF.

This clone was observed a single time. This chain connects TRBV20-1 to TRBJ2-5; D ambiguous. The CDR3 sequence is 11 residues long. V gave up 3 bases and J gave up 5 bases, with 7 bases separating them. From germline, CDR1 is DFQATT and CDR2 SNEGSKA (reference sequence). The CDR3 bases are TGCAGTGCTAGTCCCGCGGAGACCCAGTACTTC. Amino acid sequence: CSASPAETQYF.

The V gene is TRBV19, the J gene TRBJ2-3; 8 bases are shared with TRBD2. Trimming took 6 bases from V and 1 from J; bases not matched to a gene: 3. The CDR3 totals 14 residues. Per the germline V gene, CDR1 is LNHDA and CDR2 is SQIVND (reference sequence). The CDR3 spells CASSPLAGTDTQYF. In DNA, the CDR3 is TGTGCCAGTAGCCCACTAGCGGGCACAGATACGCAGTATTTT. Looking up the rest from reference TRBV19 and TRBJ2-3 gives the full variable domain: DGGITQSPKYLFRKEGQNVTLSCEQNLNHDAMYWYRQDPGQGLRLIYYSQIVNDFQKGDIAEGYSVSREKKESFPLTVTSAQKNPTAFYLCASSPLAGTDTQYFGPGTRLTVL.

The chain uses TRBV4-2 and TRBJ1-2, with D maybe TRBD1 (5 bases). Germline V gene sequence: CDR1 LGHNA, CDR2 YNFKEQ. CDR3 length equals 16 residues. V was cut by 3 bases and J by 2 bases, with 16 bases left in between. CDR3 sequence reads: CASSHGAGRTNYGYTF. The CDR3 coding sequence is TGTGCCAGCAGCCACGGGGCAGGGAGGACAAACTATGGCTACACCTTC.

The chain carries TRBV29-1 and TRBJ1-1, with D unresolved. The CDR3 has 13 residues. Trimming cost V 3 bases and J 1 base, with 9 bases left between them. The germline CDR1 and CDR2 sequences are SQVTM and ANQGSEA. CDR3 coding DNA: TGCAGCGTTGACGGTGGGGAGAACACTGAAGCTTTCTTT. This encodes CSVDGGENTEAFF.

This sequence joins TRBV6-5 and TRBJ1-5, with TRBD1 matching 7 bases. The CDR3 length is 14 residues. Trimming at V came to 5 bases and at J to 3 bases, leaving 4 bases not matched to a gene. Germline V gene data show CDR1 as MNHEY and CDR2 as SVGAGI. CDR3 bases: TGTGCCAGCAGTCTGGACAGGCACAATCAGCCCCAGCATTTT. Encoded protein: CASSLDRHNQPQHF.